Listed below are T cell receptor beta chains from one sample, sequenced in a study of T cell repertoires in cytomegalovirus infection. Using its own MiXCR run on the reads, TCRdb lists one record per CDR3 protein. The sample has fewer than 550,000 distinct CDR3 sequences, approximately 31% seen once. Sample: PBMCs. The receptors stem from a human donor in good health (CMV status not recorded). Some clones in this sample may be carry-over from other donors' samples. Both conserved end residues are part of each CDR3. The D gene is left open where the match is weak. Clone sizes are given selectively: once, few, many, or a class where the clone is expanded.

d_call | j_call | v_call | clone_size | cdr3_aa | cdr3_nt
. | TRBJ1-5 | TRBV7-8 | many | CASSLGTPDQPQHF | TGTGCCAGCAGCTTAGGGACACCTGATCAGCCCCAGCATTTT
TRBD2 | TRBJ2-1 | TRBV6-2/TRBV6-3 | many | CASSSIAGGTNEQFF | TGTGCCAGCAGTTCAATAGCGGGGGGGACCAATGAGCAGTTCTTC
. | TRBJ1-2 | TRBV5-4 | few | CASSLAEGENTF | TGTGCCAGCAGCTTGGCAGAAGGGGAGAACACCTTC
TRBD2 | TRBJ2-4 | TRBV28 | . | CASSLGGSGGVAKNIQYF | TGTGCCAGCAGTTTAGGGGGTAGCGGGGGAGTAGCCAAAAACATTCAGTACTTC
TRBD1 | TRBJ2-7 | TRBV12-3/TRBV12-4 | few | CASRGNRGTYEQYF | TGTGCCAGCAGGGGCAACAGGGGGACCTACGAGCAGTACTTC
TRBD1 | TRBJ1-4 | TRBV5-1 | few | CASSLGTVSLNEKLFF | TGCGCCAGCAGCTTAGGGACAGTCAGTCTTAATGAAAAACTGTTTTTT
. | TRBJ1-2 | TRBV3-1 | few | CASSHQSGLVYGYTF | TGTGCCAGCAGCCACCAGAGCGGACTCGTCTATGGCTACACCTTC
. | TRBJ2-7 | TRBV7-9 | many | CASSPRDGTYEQYF | TGTGCCAGCAGCCCCCGGGACGGAACCTACGAGCAGTACTTC
. | TRBJ2-7 | TRBV7-6 | many | CASSGYSSFEQYF | TGTGCCAGCAGCGGATACTCTAGTTTCGAGCAGTACTTC
. | TRBJ1-6 | TRBV5-1 | . | CASSLEMGAGNSPLHF | TGCGCCAGCAGCTTGGAAATGGGGGCGGGGAATTCACCCCTCCACTTT
. | TRBJ2-5 | TRBV19 | . | CASSRRGQGETQYF | TGTGCCAGTAGCCGGAGGGGGCAAGGAGAGACCCAGTACTTC
. | TRBJ1-3 | TRBV24-1 | few | CATSHTGNTIYF | TGTGCCACCAGTCACACTGGAAACACCATATATTTT
. | TRBJ2-2 | TRBV11-2 | many | CASSLDPGIGELFF | TGTGCCAGCAGCTTAGATCCGGGCATCGGGGAGCTGTTTTTT
TRBD1 | TRBJ1-5 | TRBV24-1 | . | CATSEAQGSGNQPQHF | TGTGCCACCAGTGAAGCACAGGGGTCTGGCAATCAGCCCCAGCATTTT
. | TRBJ1-4 | TRBV11-2 | . | CASRHLQGSNEKLFF | TGTGCCAGCAGGCACTTACAGGGATCTAATGAAAAACTGTTTTTT
. | TRBJ1-6 | TRBV20-1 | . | CSARDVLSSPLHF | TGCAGTGCTAGAGATGTACTTAGTTCACCCCTCCACTTT
TRBD1 | TRBJ2-3 | TRBV6-4 | . | CASSARGQGTDTQYF | TGTGCCAGCAGTGCTCGCGGACAGGGCACAGATACGCAGTATTTT
. | TRBJ2-3 | TRBV7-2 | many | CASSKDGLLTDTQYF | TGTGCCAGCAGCAAGGACGGTCTACTCACAGATACGCAGTATTTT
. | TRBJ2-5 | TRBV12-3/TRBV12-4 | few | CASSLAVPEETQYF | TGTGCCAGCAGTTTAGCGGTCCCAGAAGAGACCCAGTACTTC
TRBD2 | TRBJ2-3 | TRBV6-5 | . | CASSYQYPTSGSPLSTDTQYF | TGTGCCAGCAGTTACCAATACCCGACTAGCGGGTCTCCCTTGAGCACAGATACGCAGTATTTT
. | TRBJ2-1 | TRBV6-5 | . | CASASKATVSYNEQFF | TGTGCCAGCGCGTCAAAGGCGACAGTTTCCTACAATGAGCAGTTCTTC
. | TRBJ2-2 | TRBV6-1 | . | CASRMRHGRTGAGYTGELFF | TGTGCCAGCAGAATGAGACACGGGAGAACAGGGGCCGGGTACACCGGGGAGCTGTTTTTT
. | TRBJ2-1 | TRBV4-1 | few | CASSRTAYNEQFF | TGCGCCAGCAGTAGGACAGCTTACAATGAGCAGTTCTTC
TRBD1 | TRBJ1-1 | TRBV4-1 | . | CASSQEGADTEAFF | TGCGCCAGCAGCCAGGAGGGGGCCGACACTGAAGCTTTCTTT
TRBD2 | TRBJ2-7 | TRBV7-8 | few | CASKPRAGSGGDEQYF | TGTGCCAGCAAACCCCGGGCGGGTAGCGGGGGGGACGAGCAGTACTTC
TRBD2 | TRBJ2-5 | TRBV4-1 | . | CASSQVREGGETQYF | TGTGCCAGCAGCCAAGTGAGGGAGGGAGGAGAGACCCAGTACTTC
. | TRBJ2-1 | TRBV28 | . | CASSLSPLTYHEQFF | TGTGCCAGCAGTTTAAGCCCCTTGACCTACCATGAGCAGTTCTTC
TRBD2 | TRBJ2-5 | TRBV7-2 | many | CASSLVGLVSETQYF | TGTGCCAGCAGCTTAGTGGGACTAGTTTCAGAGACCCAGTACTTC
. | TRBJ1-2 | TRBV2 | . | CASSINRVGYTF | TGTGCCAGCAGTATCAACAGGGTCGGCTACACCTTC
. | TRBJ2-1 | TRBV4-2 | . | CASSQDIRGAGSNEQFF | TGTGCCAGCAGCCAAGATATCAGGGGGGCAGGGTCCAATGAGCAGTTCTTC
. | TRBJ1-1 | TRBV4-1 | . | CASSQGRRTEAFF | TGCGCCAGCAGCCAGGGGAGGAGGACTGAAGCTTTCTTT
. | TRBJ2-7 | TRBV6-6 | . | CASRDGPPASENYF | TGTGCCAGCAGAGACGGACCACCCGCCTCCGAGAATTACTTC
. | TRBJ2-3 | TRBV7-8 | . | CASSSNRGRTDTQYF | TGTGCCAGCAGCTCTAACCGGGGGCGGACAGATACGCAGTATTTT
TRBD1 | TRBJ2-1 | TRBV2 | . | CASSEIARTGRNEQFF | TGTGCCAGCAGTGAAATAGCCAGGACAGGGAGGAATGAGCAGTTCTTC
. | TRBJ2-1 | TRBV7-3 | . | CASSLSPLSNEQFF | TGTGCCAGCAGCTTAAGTCCCCTGAGCAATGAGCAGTTCTTC
. | TRBJ1-2 | TRBV12-3/TRBV12-4 | . | CASTPLGGIDYGYTF | TGTGCCAGCACTCCCCTTGGGGGCATAGACTATGGCTACACCTTC
. | TRBJ2-5 | TRBV27 | few | CASSLSTRGGETQYF | TGTGCCAGCAGTTTATCGACCCGAGGAGGGGAGACCCAGTACTTC
TRBD2 | TRBJ2-5 | TRBV5-1 | few | CASSLAGSGAGWTQYF | TGCGCCAGCAGCTTGGCTGGTAGCGGGGCCGGTTGGACCCAGTACTTC
. | TRBJ1-5 | TRBV11-3 | few | CASSLGRDNSNQPQHF | TGTGCCAGCAGCTTAGGCAGGGATAATAGCAATCAGCCCCAGCATTTT
. | TRBJ2-5 | TRBV7-9 | few | CASEGETQYF | TGTGCCAGCGAGGGGGAGACCCAGTACTTC
. | TRBJ2-3 | TRBV7-9 | . | CASSPFGGSTDTQYF | TGTGCCAGCAGCCCCTTTGGCGGGAGCACAGATACGCAGTATTTT
. | TRBJ2-5 | TRBV29-1 | . | CSVDEGASETQYF | TGCAGCGTTGACGAAGGGGCGTCGGAGACCCAGTACTTC
TRBD2 | TRBJ2-2 | TRBV4-1 | few | CASSLTGGPNGELFF | TGCGCCAGCAGCCTGACGGGGGGGCCGAACGGGGAGCTGTTTTTT
TRBD1 | TRBJ1-1 | TRBV7-9 | . | CASSWEGANTEAFF | TGTGCCAGCAGTTGGGAGGGGGCGAACACTGAAGCTTTCTTT
. | TRBJ2-5 | TRBV12-3/TRBV12-4 | . | CASSWLGLGQETQYF | TGTGCCAGCAGTTGGCTGGGTCTAGGGCAAGAGACCCAGTACTTC
. | TRBJ2-1 | TRBV7-2 | few | CASSLRLVHEQFF | TGTGCCAGCAGCTTAAGACTGGTTCATGAGCAGTTCTTC
TRBD2 | TRBJ2-5 | TRBV6-2/TRBV6-3 | few | CASSYTSVGTQYF | TGTGCCAGCAGTTACACTAGCGTGGGGACCCAGTACTTC
TRBD1 | TRBJ1-1 | TRBV19 | few | CASSIGPYRGETEAFF | TGTGCCAGTAGTATAGGCCCCTACAGGGGAGAAACTGAAGCTTTCTTT
. | TRBJ2-2 | TRBV28 | few | CASSFYDFNTGELFF | TGTGCCAGCAGTTTTTATGATTTCAACACCGGGGAGCTGTTTTTT
. | TRBJ1-5 | TRBV7-8 | many | CASSLARPRGARQPQHF | TGTGCCAGCAGCTTAGCGCGTCCAAGGGGGGCTAGACAGCCCCAGCATTTT
. | TRBJ1-1 | TRBV20-1 | many | CSAISGNTEAFF | TGCAGTGCTATAAGCGGGAACACTGAAGCTTTCTTT
. | TRBJ1-2 | TRBV2 | . | CASSAATRTGYTF | TGTGCCAGCAGTGCGGCCACGCGTACTGGCTACACCTTC
TRBD1 | TRBJ1-1 | TRBV4-3 | many | CASSQVLGQGNTEAFF | TGCGCCAGCAGCCAAGTCCTGGGACAGGGGAACACTGAAGCTTTCTTT
. | TRBJ2-7 | TRBV20-1 | many | CSVSNPGTDSDEQYF | TGCAGTGTTTCCAACCCCGGGACGGACTCCGACGAGCAGTACTTC